Sequencing of this TCR beta chain was carried out in a study of T cell responses to AZD1222 COVID-19 vaccine. The study's findings and limits: Spike-specific TCRs gained breadth and depth after people received two AZD1222 doses. Reports say nearly half of spike-specific TCRs go after unmutated variant regions. Seropositive at baseline were only 5 or 6 AZD1222 recipients.

Profiled with immunoSEQ multiplex PCR; TCRdb holds only in-frame clones, not every one. This sample has 130,000 or so clones; about 82% occur once, and the top ten carry under 8%. In germline, CDR1 is LGHNT, CDR2 FRNRAP. The CDR3 spans 16 residues. With 5 bases clipped from V and 1 base from J, the junction kept 8 bases outside the gene matches. This clone occurred a few times. As yet, its antigen is unknown. The rearrangement uses TRBV12-5 and TRBJ2-7; TRBD2 matches at 10 bases. The source was peripheral blood, collected 28 days after the second dose of the MenACWY control vaccine. The receptor was isolated from an adult who received the MenACWY meningococcal vaccine as a control. CDR3 sequence reads: CASGATGTSVSYEQYF. The CDR3 DNA reads TGTGCTAGTGGTGCAACCGGGACTAGCGTTTCCTACGAGCAGTACTTC.